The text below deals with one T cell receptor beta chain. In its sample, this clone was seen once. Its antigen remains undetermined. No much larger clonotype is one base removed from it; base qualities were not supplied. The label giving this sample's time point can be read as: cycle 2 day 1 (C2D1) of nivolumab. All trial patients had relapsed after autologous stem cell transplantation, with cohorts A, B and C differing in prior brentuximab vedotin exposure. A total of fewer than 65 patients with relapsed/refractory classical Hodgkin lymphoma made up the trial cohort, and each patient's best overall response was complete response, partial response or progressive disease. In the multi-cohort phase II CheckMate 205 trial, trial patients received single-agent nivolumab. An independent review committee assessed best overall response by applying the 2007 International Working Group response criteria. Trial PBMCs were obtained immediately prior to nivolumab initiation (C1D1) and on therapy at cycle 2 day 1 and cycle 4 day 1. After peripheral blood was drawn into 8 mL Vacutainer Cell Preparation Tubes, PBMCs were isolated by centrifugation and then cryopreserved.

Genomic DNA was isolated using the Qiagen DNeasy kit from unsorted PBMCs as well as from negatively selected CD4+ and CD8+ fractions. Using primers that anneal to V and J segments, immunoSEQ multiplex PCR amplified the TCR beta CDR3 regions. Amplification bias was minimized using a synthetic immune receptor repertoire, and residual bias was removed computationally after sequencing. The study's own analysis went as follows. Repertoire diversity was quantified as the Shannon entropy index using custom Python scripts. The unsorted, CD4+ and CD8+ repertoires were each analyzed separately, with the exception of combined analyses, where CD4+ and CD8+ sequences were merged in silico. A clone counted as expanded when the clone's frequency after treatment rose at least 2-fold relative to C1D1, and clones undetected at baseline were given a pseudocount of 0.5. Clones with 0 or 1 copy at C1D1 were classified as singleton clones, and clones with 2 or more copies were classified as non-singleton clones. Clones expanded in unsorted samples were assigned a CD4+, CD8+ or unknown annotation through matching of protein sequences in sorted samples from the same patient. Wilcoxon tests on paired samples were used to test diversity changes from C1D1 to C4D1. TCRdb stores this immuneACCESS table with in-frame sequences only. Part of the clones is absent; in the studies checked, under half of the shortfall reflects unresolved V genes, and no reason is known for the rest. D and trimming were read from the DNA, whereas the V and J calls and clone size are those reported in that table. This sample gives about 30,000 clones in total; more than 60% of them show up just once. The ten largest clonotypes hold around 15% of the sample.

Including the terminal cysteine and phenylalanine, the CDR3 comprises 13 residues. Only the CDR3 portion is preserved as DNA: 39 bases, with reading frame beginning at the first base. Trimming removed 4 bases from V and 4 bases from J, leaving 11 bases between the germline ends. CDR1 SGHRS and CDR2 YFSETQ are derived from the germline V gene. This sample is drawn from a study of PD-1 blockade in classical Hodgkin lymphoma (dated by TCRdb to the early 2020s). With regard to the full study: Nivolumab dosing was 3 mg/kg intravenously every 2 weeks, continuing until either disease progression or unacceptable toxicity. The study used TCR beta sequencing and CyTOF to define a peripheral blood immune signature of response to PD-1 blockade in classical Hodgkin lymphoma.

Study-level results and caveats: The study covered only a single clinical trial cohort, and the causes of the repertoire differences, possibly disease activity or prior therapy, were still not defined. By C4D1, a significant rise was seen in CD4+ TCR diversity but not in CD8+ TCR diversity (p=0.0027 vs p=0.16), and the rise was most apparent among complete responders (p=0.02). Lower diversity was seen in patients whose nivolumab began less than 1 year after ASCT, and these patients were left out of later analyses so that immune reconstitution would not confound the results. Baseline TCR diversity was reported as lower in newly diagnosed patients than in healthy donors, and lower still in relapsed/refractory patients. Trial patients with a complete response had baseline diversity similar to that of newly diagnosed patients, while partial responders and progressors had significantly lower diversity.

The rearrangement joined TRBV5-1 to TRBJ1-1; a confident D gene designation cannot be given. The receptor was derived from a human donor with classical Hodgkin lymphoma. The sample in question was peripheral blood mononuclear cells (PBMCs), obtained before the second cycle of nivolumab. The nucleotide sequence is TGCGCCAGCAGCGAAAACAGTGGCACTGAAGCTTTCTTT. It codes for CASSENSGTEAFF.